Listed below are T cell receptor beta chains from one sample, sequenced in a study of cytomegalovirus exposure and HLA in healthy donors. TCRdb's table, derived via immunoSEQ multiplex PCR, lists solely in-frame clones and lacks some. Of around 200,000 clones listed, over 80% are singletons. The sequenced sample consisted of PBMCs. These receptors were collected from a woman between 50 and 59 years old in good health and CMV-seropositive. CDR3s include the opening cysteine and the closing phenylalanine or tryptophan. A D gene is named only where the DNA matches it firmly. Size tells how often a clone was seen (once, few, many) or the class of an expanded clone, and some rows leave it out.

d_gene: TRBD1; v_gene: TRBV7-2; j_gene: TRBJ1-1; abundance: -; CDR3nt: TGTGCCAGCAGCCCCTGGACAGGGGGGACCACTGAAGCTTTCTTT; CDR3aa: CASSPWTGGTTEAFF
d_gene: -; v_gene: TRBV6-1; j_gene: TRBJ2-6; abundance: -; CDR3nt: TGTGCCAGCAGTGAAGCGCTTCCCCCACGGGAACCTGGGGCCAACGTCCTGACTTTC; CDR3aa: CASSEALPPREPGANVLTF
d_gene: TRBD1; v_gene: TRBV9; j_gene: TRBJ2-1; abundance: -; CDR3nt: TGTGCCAGCAGCGTATCCAGGACAGGGTTTTACAATGAGCAGTTCTTC; CDR3aa: CASSVSRTGFYNEQFF
d_gene: -; v_gene: TRBV7-2; j_gene: TRBJ1-1; abundance: -; CDR3nt: TGTGCCAGCGGCCGGACTGTGAACACTGAAGCTTTCTTT; CDR3aa: CASGRTVNTEAFF
d_gene: TRBD1; v_gene: TRBV30; j_gene: TRBJ1-1; abundance: -; CDR3nt: TGTGCCTGGAGTGTGCAGGGGGTTACTGAAGCTTTCTTT; CDR3aa: CAWSVQGVTEAFF
d_gene: -; v_gene: TRBV7-3; j_gene: TRBJ1-3; abundance: once; CDR3nt: TGTGCCAGCAGCTTAACGGCAGGCTATGGAAACACCATATATTTT; CDR3aa: CASSLTAGYGNTIYF
d_gene: TRBD1; v_gene: TRBV7-9; j_gene: TRBJ1-1; abundance: -; CDR3nt: TGTGCCAGCAGCACCCGACAGGGGCCATTGAACACTGAAGCTTTCTTT; CDR3aa: CASSTRQGPLNTEAFF
d_gene: -; v_gene: TRBV11-2; j_gene: TRBJ2-3; abundance: few; CDR3nt: TGTGCCAGCAGCTTAGGAAGGGGAAGGGGCAGGAGCACAGATACGCAGTATTTT; CDR3aa: CASSLGRGRGRSTDTQYF
d_gene: -; v_gene: TRBV21-1; j_gene: TRBJ1-4; abundance: once; CDR3nt: TGTGCCAGCAGCAGCCGACAGGGAACTAATGAAAAACTGTTTTTT; CDR3aa: CASSSRQGTNEKLFF
d_gene: TRBD1; v_gene: TRBV29-1; j_gene: TRBJ1-2; abundance: -; CDR3nt: TGCAGCGTTCTTGCAGGGGGTGTGGGCTACACCTTC; CDR3aa: CSVLAGGVGYTF
d_gene: -; v_gene: TRBV21-1; j_gene: TRBJ1-2; abundance: -; CDR3nt: TGTGCCAGCAGGGACGATGGAGGGGGCTACACCTTC; CDR3aa: CASRDDGGGYTF
d_gene: -; v_gene: TRBV19; j_gene: TRBJ2-2; abundance: -; CDR3nt: TGTGCCAGTACCCAAGGGCTGGCAGTTATAGGACAAGGGGAGCTGTTTTTT; CDR3aa: CASTQGLAVIGQGELFF
d_gene: TRBD1; v_gene: TRBV13; j_gene: TRBJ1-3; abundance: few; CDR3nt: TGTGCCAGCAGCACGACAGGGAGCTCTGGAAACACCATATATTTT; CDR3aa: CASSTTGSSGNTIYF
d_gene: TRBD1; v_gene: TRBV6-5; j_gene: TRBJ1-1; abundance: -; CDR3nt: TGTGCCAGCAGGGCGGACAGGGAAACTGAAGCTTTCTTT; CDR3aa: CASRADRETEAFF
d_gene: -; v_gene: TRBV6-6; j_gene: TRBJ1-5; abundance: once; CDR3nt: TGTGCCAGCAGTGTCAGGGAGGGAGGGCCCCAGCATTTT; CDR3aa: CASSVREGGPQHF
d_gene: TRBD2; v_gene: TRBV11-2; j_gene: TRBJ2-1; abundance: -; CDR3nt: TGTGCCAGCAGCCCGACGGACAGGGTACTAGCGGGGGGGAATGAGCAGTTCTTC; CDR3aa: CASSPTDRVLAGGNEQFF
d_gene: -; v_gene: TRBV6-5; j_gene: TRBJ1-2; abundance: -; CDR3nt: TGTGCCAGCAGTTACTCGGGGGGTAACTATGGCTACACCTTC; CDR3aa: CASSYSGGNYGYTF
d_gene: TRBD2; v_gene: TRBV9; j_gene: TRBJ2-5; abundance: few; CDR3nt: TGTGCCAGCAGCGTATCGGTAGCGGGGGGGGAGGTCCAGTACTTC; CDR3aa: CASSVSVAGGEVQYF
d_gene: -; v_gene: TRBV5-8; j_gene: TRBJ2-1; abundance: once; CDR3nt: TGTGCCAGCAGCTTGGTCCCCCAGTGGAATGAGCAGTTCTTC; CDR3aa: CASSLVPQWNEQFF
d_gene: -; v_gene: TRBV2; j_gene: TRBJ1-2; abundance: -; CDR3nt: TGTGCCACGGCCCGTGAGTCAGCGCCTAACTATGGCTACACCTTC; CDR3aa: CATARESAPNYGYTF
d_gene: TRBD1; v_gene: TRBV28; j_gene: TRBJ2-6; abundance: -; CDR3nt: TGTGCCAGCAGTAGAGGGGGCGCTGGGGCCAACGTCCTGACTTTC; CDR3aa: CASSRGGAGANVLTF
d_gene: -; v_gene: TRBV5-4; j_gene: TRBJ1-2; abundance: -; CDR3nt: TGTGCCAGCGGTGGGGGGGCGGACTATGGCTACACCTTC; CDR3aa: CASGGGADYGYTF
d_gene: -; v_gene: TRBV18; j_gene: TRBJ1-6; abundance: -; CDR3nt: TGTGCCAGCTCACCCTTAGACTCCTATAATTCACCCCTCCACTTT; CDR3aa: CASSPLDSYNSPLHF
d_gene: TRBD1; v_gene: TRBV19; j_gene: TRBJ2-1; abundance: -; CDR3nt: TGTGCCAGTAGTAGGGACAGCTCATACAATGAGCAGTTCTTC; CDR3aa: CASSRDSSYNEQFF
d_gene: -; v_gene: TRBV7-2; j_gene: TRBJ1-1; abundance: -; CDR3nt: TGTGCCAGCAGCACGGTACAGGATAACACTGAAGCTTTCTTT; CDR3aa: CASSTVQDNTEAFF
d_gene: TRBD1; v_gene: TRBV6-1; j_gene: TRBJ1-1; abundance: few; CDR3nt: TGTGCCAGCAGTGTAATACAGGGGCCTGAAGCTTTCTTT; CDR3aa: CASSVIQGPEAFF
d_gene: TRBD1; v_gene: TRBV28; j_gene: TRBJ1-1; abundance: -; CDR3nt: TGTGCCAGCAGTTCCCCCGGGACAGCCTCTGAAGCTTTCTTT; CDR3aa: CASSSPGTASEAFF
d_gene: TRBD1; v_gene: TRBV5-5; j_gene: TRBJ1-2; abundance: -; CDR3nt: TGTGCCAGCAGCCAGGGGGCCCTCTCCGGCTACACCTTC; CDR3aa: CASSQGALSGYTF
d_gene: TRBD1; v_gene: TRBV7-9; j_gene: TRBJ2-7; abundance: -; CDR3nt: TGTGCCAGCAGCCGGGACAGCCTCTCCTACGAGCAGTACTTC; CDR3aa: CASSRDSLSYEQYF
d_gene: TRBD1; v_gene: TRBV6-1; j_gene: TRBJ1-4; abundance: -; CDR3nt: TGTGCCAGCAGTGAAGGACAGGGGCCTGAAAAACTGTTTTTT; CDR3aa: CASSEGQGPEKLFF
d_gene: -; v_gene: TRBV5-6; j_gene: TRBJ1-2; abundance: -; CDR3nt: TGTGCCAGCAGCCGAACACGGAACTATGGCTCCACCTTC; CDR3aa: CASSRTRNYGSTF
d_gene: -; v_gene: TRBV7-9; j_gene: TRBJ1-6; abundance: -; CDR3nt: TGTGCCAGCAGCCCCTTAGTTAATTCACCCCTCCACTTT; CDR3aa: CASSPLVNSPLHF
d_gene: -; v_gene: TRBV5-1; j_gene: TRBJ2-6; abundance: few; CDR3nt: TGCGCCAGCAGCTCAAGCTCACCCAACGTCCTGACTTTC; CDR3aa: CASSSSSPNVLTF
d_gene: TRBD1; v_gene: TRBV7-9; j_gene: TRBJ1-6; abundance: -; CDR3nt: TGTGCCAGCAGCGGAATGGGACAGGGAGTTATCGGGCGATCACCCCTCCACTTT; CDR3aa: CASSGMGQGVIGRSPLHF
d_gene: -; v_gene: TRBV11-2; j_gene: TRBJ1-3; abundance: -; CDR3nt: TGTGCCAGCAGCTACGGAGGTTCTGGAAACACCATATATTTT; CDR3aa: CASSYGGSGNTIYF
d_gene: -; v_gene: TRBV6-5; j_gene: TRBJ2-1; abundance: -; CDR3nt: TGTGCCAGCAGCCGACAGTCGTCCTACAATGAGCAGTTCTTC; CDR3aa: CASSRQSSYNEQFF
d_gene: -; v_gene: TRBV7-3; j_gene: TRBJ2-1; abundance: -; CDR3nt: TGTGCCAGCAGCTTAATCTTCAACGGAGTCTACAATGAGCAGTTCTTC; CDR3aa: CASSLIFNGVYNEQFF
d_gene: TRBD1; v_gene: TRBV4-1; j_gene: TRBJ2-3; abundance: few; CDR3nt: TGCGCCAGCAGCCAAGGGACAGGGGAAGATAGCACAGATACGCAGTATTTT; CDR3aa: CASSQGTGEDSTDTQYF